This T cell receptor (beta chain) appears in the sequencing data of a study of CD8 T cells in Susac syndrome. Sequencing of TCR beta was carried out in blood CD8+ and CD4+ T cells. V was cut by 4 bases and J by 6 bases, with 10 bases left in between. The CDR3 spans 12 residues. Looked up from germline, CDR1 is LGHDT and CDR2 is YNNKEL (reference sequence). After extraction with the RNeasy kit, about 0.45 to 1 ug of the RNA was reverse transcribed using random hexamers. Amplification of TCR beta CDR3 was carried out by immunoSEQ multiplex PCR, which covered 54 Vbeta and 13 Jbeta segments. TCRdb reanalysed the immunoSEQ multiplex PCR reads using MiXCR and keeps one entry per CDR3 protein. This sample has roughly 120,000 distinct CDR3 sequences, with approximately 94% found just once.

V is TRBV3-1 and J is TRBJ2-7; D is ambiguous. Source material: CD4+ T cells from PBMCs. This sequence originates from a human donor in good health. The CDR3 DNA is TGTGCCAGCAGCCCCCGGTCGTTCGAGCAGTACTTC. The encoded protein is CASSPRSFEQYF.